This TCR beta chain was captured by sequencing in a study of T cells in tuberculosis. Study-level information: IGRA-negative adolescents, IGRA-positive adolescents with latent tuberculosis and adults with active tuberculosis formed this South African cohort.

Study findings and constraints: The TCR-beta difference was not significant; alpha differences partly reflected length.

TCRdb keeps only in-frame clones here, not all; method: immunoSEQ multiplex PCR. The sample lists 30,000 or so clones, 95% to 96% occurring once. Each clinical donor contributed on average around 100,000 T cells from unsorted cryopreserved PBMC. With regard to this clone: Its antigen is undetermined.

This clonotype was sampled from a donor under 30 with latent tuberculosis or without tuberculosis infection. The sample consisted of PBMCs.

The CDR3 region has the DNA TGCGCCAGCAGCCAAGACTCGGGTTTTTATGGCTACACCTTC. Protein product: CASSQDSGFYGYTF. The V call is TRBV4-3, the J call TRBJ1-2; no definite D call. Trimming left V 0 bases short and J 5 bases short, with 10 bases between. The CDR3 spans 14 residues. CDR1 and CDR2 (germline): LGHNA, YSLEER.